These 27 T cell receptor beta chains were sequenced from one sample in a study of blood T cells in healthy people across ages (dated by TCRdb to the mid-2010s). Library preparation used 5' RACE. These reads were obtained on an Illumina HiSeq 2500. A second roughly 6 to 12 cycle PCR used a sample-barcoded 5' primer and a J-beta primer mix. The public reads were reanalyzed by TCRdb: fastp trimming at Q25, MiXCR alignment, in-frame beta chains only. One record per CDR3 amino acid sequence lists the most common genes and DNA. The sample has 650,000 to 1,000,000 distinct CDR3 sequences on record, 35% to 40% of them singletons. 13% of the sample is held by the ten biggest clonotypes. Source material: blood. All receptors derive from a man younger than 35 in good health.

With regard to this clonotype: At one boundary the junction diverges from the germline segment, which might be a read error. The chain uses TRBV7-9 and TRBJ2-5; the match to TRBD1 covers 7 bases. CDR1 SEHNR and CDR2 FQNEAQ come from the germline V gene (reference sequence). This CDR3 contains 15 residues. The CDR3 here is CASSLTRDSQETQCF. CDR3 nucleotides: TGTGCCAGCAGCCTTACAAGGGACAGCCAAGAGACCCAGTGCTTC.

This chain joins TRBV20-1 and TRBJ2-3; possible D gene TRBD1, 6 bases. This CDR3 has 16 residues. The germline CDR1 and CDR2 sequences are DFQATT and SNEGSKA (reference sequence). Between the trimmed V and J ends, which lost 0 bases and 0 bases, there was a span of 13 bases. CDR3: CSARDLQGSSTDTQYF. Written as DNA, the CDR3 is TGCAGTGCTAGAGACTTACAGGGTAGTAGCACAGATACGCAGTATTTT.

This clonotype came up a few times. This chain uses TRBV7-2 with TRBJ2-4, with D perhaps TRBD2 (6 bases). The germline V and J ends were trimmed by 5 bases and 6 bases, with 20 bases remaining between them. The CDR3 is made up of 16 amino acids. Germline assignment: CDR1 SGHTA and CDR2 FQGNSA. Written as DNA, the CDR3 is TGTGCCAGCAGCCCCCAAGGAGGGGACTCCTTAAACATTCAGTACTTC. Translating it yields CASSPQGGDSLNIQYF. The full variable domain, its missing parts supplied by reference TRBV7-2 and TRBJ2-4, is GAGVSQSPSNKVTEKGKDVELRCDPISGHTALYWYRQSLGQGLEFLIYFQGNSAPDKSGLPSDRFSAERTGGSVSTLTIQRTQQEDSAVYLCASSPQGGDSLNIQYFGAGTRLSVL.

This clonotype appeared a few times. The gene calls are TRBV3-1 and TRBJ2-1; D perhaps matches TRBD2 (6 bases). The CDR3 contains 13 residues. The germline V gene encodes CDR1 LGHDT and CDR2 YNNKEL (reference sequence). Trimming cost V 0 bases and J 12 bases, with 12 bases left between them. In nucleotides, the CDR3 is TGTGCCAGCAGCCAAGATGGGGCGGGACCGCAGTTCTTC. This encodes CASSQDGAGPQFF.

CDR3 bases: TGCGCCAGCAGCATTTCCTCTAGCGGGGCATACAATGAGCAGTTCTTC. It translates to CASSISSSGAYNEQFF. V usage is TRBV5-1 and J usage is TRBJ2-1; the match to TRBD2 covers 9 bases. The V gene end was trimmed by 4 bases and the J gene end by 4 bases; junction bases not matched to a gene: 9. The CDR3 consists of 16 residues. CDR1 and CDR2 from the germline V gene are SGHRS and YFSETQ.

The sample holds one count of this clonotype. The rearrangement uses TRBV28 and TRBJ1-6; weak D call: TRBD1 (6 bases). There are 16 residues in the CDR3. V lost 5 bases and J lost 5, with 16 bases in between. Germline V lookup: CDR1 MDHEN, CDR2 SYDVKM. CDR3 protein: CASSPLPGGHNSPLHF. The CDR3 DNA sequence: TGTGCCAGCAGTCCACTCCCGGGGGGCCATAATTCACCCCTCCACTTT.

This chain connects TRBV20-1 to TRBJ2-5, with TRBD2 matching 8 bases. The CDR3 sequence is 17 residues long. Trimming at V came to 0 bases and at J to 5 bases, leaving 14 bases not matched to a gene. Germline values: CDR1 DFQATT, CDR2 SNEGSKA (reference sequence). The CDR3 coding sequence is TGCAGTGCTAGAGATCCCGTTTCCGGGGGGGGCTCGGAGACCCAGTACTTC. Protein: CSARDPVSGGGSETQYF.

In its sample, this clonotype was seen once. The chain combines TRBV6-2 or TRBV6-3 with TRBJ2-1; TRBD1 might be the D (5 bases). This CDR3 has 15 residues. Germline V gene lookup returns CDR1 MNHEY and CDR2 SVGEGT. V dropped 2 bases and J dropped 4 bases, with 12 bases sitting between them. The CDR3: CASSYPYRLYNEQFF. CDR3 DNA: TGTGCCAGCAGTTACCCCTACAGGCTTTACAATGAGCAGTTCTTC.

This clonotype has only a few counts. The J gene is TRBJ2-7, the V gene TRBV7-2, with D perhaps TRBD2 (6 bases). The V gene lost 5 bases and the J gene lost 12 bases, with 23 bases spanning the gap. Germline CDR1 SGHTA, CDR2 FQGNSA. The length of the CDR3 is 14 residues. The CDR3 nucleotides are TGTGCCAGCAGCCTTGGGGGGTCCCGCTCTGATCCGTACTTC. This codes for CASSLGGSRSDPYF.

The table lists this clonotype with a few counts. The chain uses TRBV4-1 and TRBJ2-3, with 9 nucleotides matching TRBD2. The CDR3 sequence is 17 residues long. With V trimmed by 5 bases and J by 0 bases, 9 bases remained unmatched. Germline CDR1 and CDR2: MGHRA and YSYEKL. The CDR3 DNA follows: TGCGCCAGCAGCAAGGTTAGCGGGGGCCCGAGCACAGATACGCAGTATTTT. It codes for CASSKVSGGPSTDTQYF.

This clonotype was counted at least ten times. V usage is TRBV14 and J usage is TRBJ1-2; no clear D. CDR1 SGHDN and CDR2 FVKESK come from the germline V gene. The CDR3 length is 13 residues. Deletions cut 4 bases from V and 4 bases from J, with 10 bases between. CDR3 DNA: TGTGCCAGCAGCCTCAGTAGGCGCTATGGCTACACCTTC. Its translation is CASSLSRRYGYTF.

This clonotype was recorded at least ten times. The V gene is TRBV12-3 or TRBV12-4, the J gene TRBJ1-2; D is unresolved. There are 15 residues in the CDR3. The V end lost 2 bases, the J end lost 2 bases, and 12 bases lay between the germline ends. For the CDR3, the DNA is TGTGCCAGCAGTTTATTAGGGCCCAGCAACTATGGCTACACCTTC. It codes for CASSLLGPSNYGYTF.

The chain uses TRBV20-1 and TRBJ1-6; D possibly corresponds to TRBD1 (5 bases). Germline CDR1 is DFQATT and CDR2 is SNEGSKA (reference sequence). V was cut by 5 bases and J by 0 bases, with 11 bases left in between. The length of the CDR3 is 15 residues. The CDR3 here is CSAGDGPSYNSPLHF. The CDR3 DNA follows: TGCAGTGCTGGGGACGGTCCCTCCTATAATTCACCCCTCCACTTT.

The chain employs TRBV15 and TRBJ2-6, with 7 bases that match TRBD1. The V segment lost 2 bases and the J segment 2 bases; nucleotides outside the gene matches: 3. Germline assignment: CDR1 LNHNV and CDR2 YYDKDF (reference sequence). The CDR3 runs 16 residues. The CDR3 here is CATSRTQGTGANVLTF. CDR3 coding DNA: TGTGCCACCAGCAGAACACAGGGGACTGGGGCCAACGTCCTGACTTTC. The whole variable domain, remainder taken from reference TRBV15 and TRBJ2-6, is DAMVIQNPRYQVTQFGKPVTLSCSQTLNHNVMYWYQQKSSQAPKLLFHYYDKDFNNEADTPDNFQSRRPNTSFCFLDIRSPGLGDTAMYLCATSRTQGTGANVLTFGAGSRLTVL.

This clonotype was counted a few times. The V gene is TRBV13, the J gene TRBJ1-2; TRBD1 is a possible D gene (6 bases). This CDR3 has 14 residues. Germline V CDR1 and CDR2: PRHDT, FYEKMQ (reference sequence). Trimming stripped 1 base from V and 8 bases from J, with 14 bases between. Here the CDR3 reads CASSLAGRGIGYTF. The DNA for the CDR3 is TGTGCCAGCAGCTTAGCGGGCAGGGGTATCGGCTACACCTTC.

This clonotype occurred a few times. The chain combines TRBV7-2 with TRBJ1-4, with unresolved D. Trimming cost V 3 bases and J 2 bases, with 13 bases left between them. Germline CDR1 and CDR2: SGHTA and FQGNSA. This CDR3 is 16 amino acids long. The chain's CDR3 is CASSFGVADTNEKLFF. For the CDR3, the DNA is TGTGCCAGCAGCTTCGGTGTCGCGGATACTAATGAAAAACTGTTTTTT.

This chain uses TRBV3-1 with TRBJ1-4, with 8 bases aligning to TRBD1. This CDR3 is built from 15 residues. Germline V gene sequence: CDR1 LGHDT, CDR2 YNNKEL (reference sequence). V trimming: 5 bases; J trimming: 6 bases; junction bases outside the gene matches: 8. CDR3 amino acids: CASSVRGRVDEKLFF. CDR3 DNA: TGTGCCAGCAGCGTCAGGGGGCGAGTAGATGAAAAACTGTTTTTT.

The chain employs TRBV20-1 and TRBJ1-2; D remains unclear. Deletions cut 2 bases from V and 7 bases from J, with 29 bases between. Germline values: CDR1 DFQATT, CDR2 SNEGSKA (reference sequence). The CDR3 is made up of 18 amino acids. The CDR3 coding sequence is TGCAGTGCTAGACGTCCTATCATGGCGAAGGGAACCTTCTCTGGCTACACCTTC. This gives the protein CSARRPIMAKGTFSGYTF.

Turning to this clonotype: A much larger clone lies a single base off, so this may be a read error. The chain is built from TRBV20-1 and TRBJ1-2; no clear D gene. This CDR3 spans 13 amino acids. Deletions cut 5 bases from V and 4 bases from J, with 14 bases between. Germline lookup yields CDR1 DFQATT and CDR2 SNEGSKA (reference sequence). The CDR3 DNA reads TGCAGTGCTCCTCCACAGAGCCCCTATGGCTACACCTTC. Translated: CSAPPQSPYGYTF.

This clonotype occurred a few times. This chain uses TRBV20-1 with TRBJ2-1; TRBD2 might be the D (5 bases). Germline CDR1 is DFQATT and CDR2 is SNEGSKA (reference sequence). Trimming removed 3 bases from V and 4 bases from J, with 13 bases in between. The CDR3 loop spans 14 amino acids. In DNA, the CDR3 is TGCAGTGCTAGTGTAGCGCCCCCTTACAATGAGCAGTTCTTC. Translated: CSASVAPPYNEQFF.

This clonotype turned up a few times. The chain has TRBV10-3 and TRBJ1-1; no firm D call. CDR1 and CDR2 from the germline V gene are ENHRY and SYGVKD. Trimming took 3 bases from V and 9 from J, leaving 8 bases between them. The CDR3 contains 11 residues. The CDR3 DNA follows: TGTGCCATCAGTGACGGGCCCCAAGCTTTCTTT. It codes for CAISDGPQAFF.

In this sample, this clonotype turned up a few times. The rearrangement links TRBV15 to TRBJ1-2, with D uncertain. This CDR3 comprises 15 residues. Germline V gene data show CDR1 as LNHNV and CDR2 as YYDKDF (reference sequence). V lost 5 bases to trimming and J lost 4 bases, with 17 bases between them. The CDR3 DNA reads as TGTGCCACCAGCGCCGGACGGATTGCCCTCTATGGCTACACCTTC. Translating it yields CATSAGRIALYGYTF.

The CDR3 DNA follows: TGCAGCGCTGGACAGGGTGTACGAGCTTTCTTT. Residues: CSAGQGVRAFF. J is TRBJ1-1 and V is TRBV29-1; 8 nucleotides match TRBD1. The CDR3 totals 11 residues. Looked up from germline, CDR1 is SQVTM and CDR2 is ANQGSEA. The J segment lost 10 bases and the V segment lost 7 bases, leaving 8 bases of the junction unmatched.

V usage is TRBV20-1 and J usage is TRBJ2-4, with D unresolved. The V end was cut by 4 bases, the J end by 1 base, with 11 bases between. This CDR3 has 14 residues. Germline CDR1 is DFQATT and CDR2 is SNEGSKA (reference sequence). DNA of the CDR3: TGCAGTGCTAATGGGATGACGGCCAAAAACATTCAGTACTTC. Translating gives CSANGMTAKNIQYF.

The V and J genes are TRBV20-1 and TRBJ1-5; the D is unclear. The CDR3 contains 13 residues. V was clipped by 4 bases and J by 7 bases, with 14 bases between them. CDR1 and CDR2 from the germline V gene are DFQATT and SNEGSKA (reference sequence). CDR3 sequence (DNA): TGCAGTGCTATAGGGAGGGTAAAACAGCCCCAGCATTTT. This sequence encodes CSAIGRVKQPQHF.

This clonotype has more than one count but fewer than ten. The V gene is TRBV12-3 or TRBV12-4, the J gene TRBJ2-1, with D possibly being TRBD1 (6 bases). V lost 7 bases and J 2 bases, leaving 15 bases between the germline ends. CDR3 length equals 15 residues. The CDR3 loop is CASTTGRGPYNEQFF. CDR3 DNA: TGTGCCAGCACTACCGGCAGGGGACCCTACAATGAGCAGTTCTTC.

The sample holds a few counts of this clonotype. V and J are TRBV6-4 and TRBJ2-1, with no clear D. V was clipped by 0 bases and J by 8 bases, with 8 bases between them. The CDR3 contains 13 residues. Germline-derived CDR1 and CDR2 are MRHNA and SNTAGT. Here the CDR3 DNA reads TGTGCCAGCAGTGACTCAGATGGGTATGAGCAGTTCTTC. Translated, it gives CASSDSDGYEQFF.